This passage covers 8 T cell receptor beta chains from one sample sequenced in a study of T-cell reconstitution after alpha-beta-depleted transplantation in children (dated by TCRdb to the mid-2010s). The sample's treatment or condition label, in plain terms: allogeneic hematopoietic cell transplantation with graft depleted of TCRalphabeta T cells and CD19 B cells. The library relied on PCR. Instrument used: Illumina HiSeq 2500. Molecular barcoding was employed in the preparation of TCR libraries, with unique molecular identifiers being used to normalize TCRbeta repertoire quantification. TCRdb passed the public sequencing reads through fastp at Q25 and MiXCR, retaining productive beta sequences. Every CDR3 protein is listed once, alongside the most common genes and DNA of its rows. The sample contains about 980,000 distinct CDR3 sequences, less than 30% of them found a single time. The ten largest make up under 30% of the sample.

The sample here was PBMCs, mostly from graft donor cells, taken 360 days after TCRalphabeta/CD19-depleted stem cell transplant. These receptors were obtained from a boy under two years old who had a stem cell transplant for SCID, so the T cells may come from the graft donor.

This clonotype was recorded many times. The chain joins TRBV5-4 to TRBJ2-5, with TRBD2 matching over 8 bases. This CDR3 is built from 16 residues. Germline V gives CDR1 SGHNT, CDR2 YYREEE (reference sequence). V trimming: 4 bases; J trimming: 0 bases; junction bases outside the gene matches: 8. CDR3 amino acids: CASSPEPGGYQETQYF. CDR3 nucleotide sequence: TGTGCCAGCAGCCCGGAGCCGGGGGGGTACCAAGAGACCCAGTACTTC.

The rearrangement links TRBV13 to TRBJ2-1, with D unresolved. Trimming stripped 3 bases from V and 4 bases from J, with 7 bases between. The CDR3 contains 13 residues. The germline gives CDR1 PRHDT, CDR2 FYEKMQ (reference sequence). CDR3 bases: TGTGCCAGCAGCTTCTTGGGGTACAATGAGCAGTTCTTC. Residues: CASSFLGYNEQFF.

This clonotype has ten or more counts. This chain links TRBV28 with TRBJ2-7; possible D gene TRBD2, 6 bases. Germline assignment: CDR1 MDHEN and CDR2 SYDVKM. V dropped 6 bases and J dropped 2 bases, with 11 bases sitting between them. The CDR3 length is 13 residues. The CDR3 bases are TGTGCCAGCAGCATCGGGGGACCCTACGAGCAGTACTTC. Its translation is CASSIGGPYEQYF.

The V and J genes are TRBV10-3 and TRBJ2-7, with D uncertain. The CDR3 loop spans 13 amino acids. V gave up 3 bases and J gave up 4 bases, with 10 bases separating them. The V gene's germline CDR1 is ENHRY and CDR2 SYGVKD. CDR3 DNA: TGTGCCATCAGTGAAGTTGACACATACGAGCAGTACTTC. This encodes CAISEVDTYEQYF.

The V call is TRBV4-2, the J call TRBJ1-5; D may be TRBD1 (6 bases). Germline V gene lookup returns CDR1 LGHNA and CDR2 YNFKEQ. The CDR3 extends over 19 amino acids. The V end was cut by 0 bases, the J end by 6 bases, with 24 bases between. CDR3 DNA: TGTGCCAGCAGCCAAGATACGGGGGAGGGGGGACGCTCACGTCAGCCCCAGCATTTT. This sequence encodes CASSQDTGEGGRSRQPQHF.

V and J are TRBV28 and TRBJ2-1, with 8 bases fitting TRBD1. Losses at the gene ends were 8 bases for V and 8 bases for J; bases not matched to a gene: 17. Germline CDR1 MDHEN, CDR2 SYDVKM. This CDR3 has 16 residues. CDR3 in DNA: TGTGCCAGCCCTCCCGAGGGCAGGGGGCTTATGGATGAGCAGTTCTTC. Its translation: CASPPEGRGLMDEQFF.

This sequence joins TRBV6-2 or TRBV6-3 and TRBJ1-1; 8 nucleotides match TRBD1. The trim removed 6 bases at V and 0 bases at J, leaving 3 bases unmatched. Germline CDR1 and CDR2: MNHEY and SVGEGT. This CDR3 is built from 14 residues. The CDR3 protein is CASRWDRLNTEAFF. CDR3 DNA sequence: TGTGCCAGCAGGTGGGACAGGCTGAACACTGAAGCTTTCTTT.

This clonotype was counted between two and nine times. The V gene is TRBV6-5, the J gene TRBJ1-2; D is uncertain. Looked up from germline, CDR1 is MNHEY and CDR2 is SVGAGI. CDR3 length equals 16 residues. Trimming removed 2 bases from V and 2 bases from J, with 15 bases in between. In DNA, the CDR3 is TGTGCCAGCAGTTACACCCCCGCGGCGGGAAACTATGGCTACACCTTC. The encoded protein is CASSYTPAAGNYGYTF.